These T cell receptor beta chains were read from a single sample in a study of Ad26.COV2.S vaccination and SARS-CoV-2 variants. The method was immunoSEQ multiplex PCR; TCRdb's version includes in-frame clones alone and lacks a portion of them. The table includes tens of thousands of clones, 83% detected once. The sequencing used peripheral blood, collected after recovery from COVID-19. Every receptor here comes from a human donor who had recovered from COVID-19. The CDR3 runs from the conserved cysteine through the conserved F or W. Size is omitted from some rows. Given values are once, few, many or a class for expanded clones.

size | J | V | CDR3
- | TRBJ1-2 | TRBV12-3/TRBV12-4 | CASSFGQAYGYTF
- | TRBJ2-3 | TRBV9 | CASSVVVGGTDTQYF
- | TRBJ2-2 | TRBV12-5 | CASGLVGGQGLTGELFF
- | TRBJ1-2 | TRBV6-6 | CASRGNYGYTF
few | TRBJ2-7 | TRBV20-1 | CSASGRGFYEQYF
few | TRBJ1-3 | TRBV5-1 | CASSLGLEGETIYF
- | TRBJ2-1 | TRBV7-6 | CASSFPGGAINEQFF
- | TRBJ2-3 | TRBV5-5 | CASSSTGTGTDTQYF
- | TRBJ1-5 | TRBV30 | CAWSGSRFNQPQHF
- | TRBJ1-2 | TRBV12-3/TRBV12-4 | CASSLARVHGYTF
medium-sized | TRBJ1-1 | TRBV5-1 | CASSRGDTEAEAFF
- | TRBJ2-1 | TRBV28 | CASSYGGLAEQFF